A selection of T cell receptor beta chains follows, all from one sample in a study of OX40 agonist ivuxolimab in advanced cancers. The data were produced by immunoSEQ multiplex PCR, yet TCRdb's version contains in-frame clones alone and is incomplete. The sample includes 50,000 to 75,000 clones, 80% to 90% of them seen just once. This sample comprised CD4+ or CD8+ T cells sorted from blood, obtained in a trial of the OX40 agonist ivuxolimab. The receptor set was obtained from an adult with an advanced solid tumor such as melanoma, head and neck, liver or kidney cancer. CDR3s leave out the opening cysteine and the closing phenylalanine or tryptophan.

J gene,CDR3 length,V gene,CDR3 protein
TRBJ2-7,11,TRBV7-9,ASRPRDRREQY
TRBJ2-7,15,TRBV6-4,ASSDSRGLAGTYEQY
TRBJ1-1,14,TRBV5-1,ASSWTGTGVNTEAF
TRBJ2-5,13,TRBV27,ASSTGASGGKTQY
TRBJ1-2,16,TRBV9,ASSVAPGQFNLGYGYT
TRBJ1-3,12,TRBV11-1,ASSPGSSGNTIY
TRBJ1-1,11,TRBV7-6,ASNPAGTGEAF
TRBJ1-4,12,TRBV5-6,ASSLRRHSEKLF
TRBJ1-2,14,TRBV27,ASSDTTGSGDYGYT
TRBJ2-1,12,TRBV29-1,SVESRDRGNEQF
TRBJ2-3,15,TRBV27,ASSLTKTSRSTDTQY